This TCR beta chain was sequenced for a study of human T cells and chemical hapten exposure. Across the whole study: Donors were sensitized with 2% DPC on the upper inner arm.

Time point reported: pre-sensitization, week 0. Sample treatment: therapeutic diphenylcyclopropenone sensitization with weekly scalp DPC. MiXCR was run by TCRdb on the RACE reads, yielding one entry per CDR3 protein. The table has 200,000 to 300,000 distinct CDR3 sequences, about 8.6% seen once. This clonotype has only a few counts. Its antigen remains unidentified. The CDR3 length is 12 residues. Germline assignment: CDR1 KGHDR and CDR2 SFDVKD. The germline V and J ends were trimmed by 4 bases and 2 bases, with 4 bases remaining between them. General study findings and limits: There were significantly more large CDR3 similarity clusters among expanded TCRs than among controls.

The TCR comes from a middle-aged woman with alopecia areata. Some clones in this sample may be carry-over from other donors' samples. The sequencing here drew on whole blood, taken in connection with sensitization to the hapten diphenylcyclopropenone (DPC). The V gene is TRBV24-1, the J gene TRBJ1-1, with no clear D. The CDR3, as DNA: TGTGCCACCAGTGAAGGCAACACTGAAGCTTTCTTT. Translation gives CATSEGNTEAFF.